What follows is one TCR beta chain and its context. The antigen it recognizes is unknown. Base qualities are not recorded, but no much larger clone differs from it by a single base. The data derive from a study of cytomegalovirus exposure and HLA in healthy donors (TCRdb year 2017). Study-wide context: According to an earlier analysis of 587 of the donors, 150 million to 200 million T cells yielded roughly 100 million unique TCR beta sequences and more than 250 Gb of sequence data. About 280 gigabases of sequencing data and around 80 million unique TCR sequences made up an early release that covered approximately 700 HLA-typed donors. Among the roughly 400 genotyped donors, 75% to 90% belonged to the genetic ancestry cluster associated with self-reported Caucasian donors. The study was designed to test whether signatures of past pathogen exposure could be identified by cataloging public T cell receptors. The study profiled the T cell repertoires of some 610 subjects by immunosequencing and related them to cytomegalovirus serostatus. A separate validation cohort of 100 to 150 different subjects was used in addition to the roughly 700-subject first cohort. The study combined high-throughput TCR immunosequencing, statistical association of individual TCRs with disease status, and machine learning to predict cytomegalovirus infection status. To study patterns of TCR occurrence, a later analysis re-analyzed previously published TCR beta repertoires from 700 or so donors and added high-resolution HLA genotyping. The later analysis used no new phenotypic data to find candidate immune exposures, relying instead on TCR beta sequences and their occurrence across donors. An earlier analysis of approximately 640 of the donors applied high-throughput TCR beta sequencing to assess whether each TCR beta V gene segment acted as functional or pseudogenic. Donor age, sex, ethnicity and CMV serostatus were collected together with the repertoire data. A later genetic analysis took genome-wide SNP genotypes for about 55% of the roughly 670 donors and used that subset as a discovery cohort. All discovery cohort repertoires had been generated using a single sequencing platform. HLA typing included class I and class II loci at four-digit resolution. The number of typed donors differed by locus: about 629-630 for A, B, C, DRB1 and DQB1; some 540 for DQA1; 606 for DPA1; and about 450 for DPB1. Four to six DR-DQ haplotypes were handled as single units for association and clustering, since linkage in the cohort was strong. Across approximately 400 genotyped donors of the cohort, an average of about 240,000 unique TCR beta nucleotide sequences per donor were sequenced, and approximately 17% of those sequences were non-productive. Results the study describes overall, beyond this receptor: Linkage disequilibrium might explain the correlated functional status among segregating V segments, but an unknown experimental factor could not be ruled out. In an earlier analysis of more than 450 of the donors, most TCR beta V segments were observed in productive rearrangements about 90% or about 30% of the time, broadly matching IMGT annotations. Because counts were too low, seventeen rarely observed V segments, including chromosome 9 orphons, were left out of the earlier analysis of roughly 600 of the donors. Some IMGT-functional V segments, including TRBV6-2 and TRBV6-3, could not be distinguished by the 87-base-pair reads and were therefore excluded. The sequencing pipeline was judged likely to have produced a cluster of highly shared sequence variants as a technical artifact. The study gave a list of over 150 TCR beta chains associated with cytomegalovirus. An association between a missense DCLRE1C variant and V-gene and J-gene trimming of TCR beta chains was found in a later genetic analysis and replicated in an independent cohort. Roughly uniform sequencing depth across donors was assumed in presence/absence analyses, although this assumption may not hold. In a later analysis, around 17,000 TCR beta sequences were associated with specific HLA alleles at a false discovery rate of 0.05. Only TCR beta chains were sequenced in this cohort, and the absence of alpha or paired-chain data limited detectable features. In a later analysis, HLA-associated TCR beta chains were found to be more clonally expanded and to have lower generation probabilities than equally common non-associated chains. According to a later analysis, most CMV-associated TCR beta chains appeared to be HLA-restricted, and the HLA associations seemed to be driven largely by CMV exposure. Most TCR sequences were observed very rarely across donors, whereas some public TCRs were present in many individuals. Because some donors lacked HLA typing at each locus, the association tests relied only on the typed subset. In a later analysis, several top co-occurrence clusters were reported to appear linked to parvovirus B19, influenza, CMV and Epstein-Barr virus. According to a later analysis, TCR association rates differed among HLA loci, with DRB1 alleles showing the most associated TCRs and HLA-C alleles showing the fewest. Compared with the roughly 720-donor mean, donors in an Asian-associated ancestry cluster had fewer N-insertions in productive TCRs, according to a later genetic analysis. When HLA alleles, especially DR and DQ, strongly co-occurred, TCR associations were difficult to assign to individual alleles. Three of the identified cytomegalovirus-associated TCR beta chains were confirmed in vitro to be specific for cytomegalovirus antigens. The only immune exposure information available for the cohort was CMV serostatus. Cytomegalovirus status was reported to be diagnosed by the classifier with high specificity and sensitivity in both the original and validation cohorts. The authors suggested that the approach could potentially be generalized to other disease states and immunological phenotypes. A further reported finding was that TCR beta sequences accurately predicted the HLA-A and HLA-B alleles for most subjects in the first cohort.

The cohort was made up of approximately 670 healthy bone marrow donors. Cohort members were all nominally healthy when sampled, although unrecorded immune exposures were likely present. The donor tested CMV seronegative and was one of the 352 seronegative cohort members. Every donor gave a peripheral blood sample, and the peripheral blood mononuclear cells from that sample were used for TCR beta sequencing. Genomic DNA extraction from the blood cell samples was performed with the Qiagen DNeasy Blood Extraction Kit. Library preparation employed the immunoSEQ multiplex PCR assay. For the multiplex PCR, a mixture combining 60 forward primers for TCR Vbeta segments and 13 reverse primers for TCR Jbeta segments was used. The CDR3 region of rearranged TCR beta genes was amplified from genomic DNA with a multiplex PCR assay. The Illumina HiSeq System was used to sequence the amplified TCR beta libraries as 87-base-pair reads. The paper's processing steps were these. A later analysis tallied roughly 76 million unique TCR beta chains across the 700 or so repertoires, and some 10 million of those chains were shared by two or more donors. Raw reads were error-corrected and collapsed into unique sequences by a nearest-neighbor algorithm in which closely related sequences were merged to remove PCR and sequencing errors. V, D and J gene segments were assigned by aligning CDR3 sequences to IMGT reference sequences. For a sequence to be retained, a match of at least six nucleotides was required to both a V gene segment and a J gene segment. A rearrangement was called productive if the CDR3 had no stop codons and remained in frame with V and J, and every other rearrangement was called non-productive. CDR3 was defined according to IMGT convention as the region running from the second conserved V-encoded cysteine to the conserved J-encoded phenylalanine. The earlier analysis of around 640 of the donors excluded sequences that lacked an unambiguous match to a single V gene segment. In an earlier analysis of several hundred of the donors, V segments were called functional above 56.7% productive rearrangements and were called segregating when the between-donor standard deviation exceeded 5%. A statistical classification framework was developed to diagnose cytomegalovirus status using the catalog of TCR beta chain sequences. In a later analysis, V and J genes were assigned by comparing TCR nucleotide sequences against IMGT/GENE-DB human TR gene sequences. In a later analysis, CDR3 sequences and most-parsimonious VDJ recombination scenarios were assigned using the TCRdist pipeline. In a later analysis, each TCR beta chain was defined by its CDR3 amino acid sequence together with its V-gene family, and reads lacking a unique V-gene family were excluded. In a later analysis, a few hundred highly shared, low-generation-probability nucleotide sequences were removed to address suspected cross-contamination and a sequencing artifact. A later analysis calculated a clonal expansion index for each public chain from normalized within-repertoire ranks of inferred template counts. In a later analysis, generation probabilities were computed using a VDJ recombination model fitted to out-of-frame rearrangements, and the results were checked against IGoR. In a later analysis, TCR-TCR, TCR-HLA and TCR-CMV co-occurrence was scored with hypergeometric tests, and a repertoire-size bias correction was applied to TCR pairs. False discovery rates were estimated in a later analysis by permuting HLA or CMV assignments 20 times. In a later analysis, co-occurring TCRs were grouped using DBSCAN, with TCRdist sequence similarity added in when clustering inside HLA-allele-positive subsets. Repertoires with fewer than 30,000 or more than 120,000 public chains were left out of co-occurrence clustering, as were four to six repertoires with anomalous nucleotide sharing. Drawn from immuneACCESS, this table holds only the in-frame rearrangements with V and J called that TCRdb kept. Clones are partly lost; checked studies trace under half to an unresolved V gene and leave the rest unexplained. The DNA gave D and trimming, while V, J and clone size come from that table. For this sample the table gives some 180,000 clones, of which approximately 90% were detected only once. The ten largest clonotypes hold about 1.1% of the sample.

Taken from cysteine to phenylalanine, the CDR3 has 16 residues. This entry keeps only the CDR3 DNA: 48 bases, framed from base 1. According to the germline V gene, CDR1 reads MDHEN and CDR2 reads SYDVKM. V drops 6 bases and J drops 2 bases, leaving 19 bases in between. Recombination linked TRBV28 to TRBJ1-2; perhaps TRBD1 is the D gene, with 6 bases matching. This sequence was found in a boy between 2 and 10 years old in good health and CMV-seronegative. The sample comprised PBMCs. The CDR3 here reads CASRRDHRVPNYGYTF. The DNA is as follows: TGTGCCAGCAGGCGTGACCACAGGGTACCAAACTATGGCTACACCTTC.